The next 29 T cell receptor beta chains were all read from a single sample in a study of T cell changes during pregnancy in multiple sclerosis. Some clones are missing from TCRdb's copy, which holds only in-frame ones; the method was immunoSEQ multiplex PCR. The sample carries about 79,000 clones, around nine tenths recorded once. Sequencing used CD4+ T cells from peripheral blood mononuclear cells, obtained in the second trimester of pregnancy. The source is a female donor with multiple sclerosis, enrolled in a pregnancy study.

This rearrangement joins TRBV7-6 to TRBJ2-7, with a tentative D call TRBD2 (7 bases). Germline V CDR1 and CDR2: SGHVS, FNYEAQ. V was clipped by 1 base and J by 4 bases, with 14 bases between them. The CDR3 loop spans 15 amino acids. CDR3 region: CASSLDVGGGYEQYF. The CDR3 DNA follows: TGTGCCAGCAGCTTAGATGTGGGAGGGGGGTACGAGCAGTACTTC.

The chain carries TRBV5-5 and TRBJ1-1; TRBD1 matches at 8 bases. CDR1 is SGHKS and CDR2 is YYEKEE in the germline V gene (reference sequence). V was clipped by 0 bases and J by 8 bases; unmatched bases: 3. The CDR3 totals 13 residues. The CDR3 sequence: CASSLGTGIEAFF. In DNA, the CDR3 is TGTGCCAGCAGCTTGGGGACAGGGATAGAAGCTTTCTTT.

This chain uses TRBV7-6 with TRBJ2-2; 15 bases are shared with TRBD2. Germline V CDR1 and CDR2: SGHVS, FNYEAQ. With V trimmed by 4 bases and J by 1 base, 4 bases remained unmatched. The length of the CDR3 is 18 residues. In nucleotides, the CDR3 is TGTGCCAGCAGCTCGAGGACTAGCGGGGGGGTGAACACCGGGGAGCTGTTTTTT. Amino acids: CASSSRTSGGVNTGELFF. The complete variable domain, with remaining parts taken from reference TRBV7-6 and TRBJ2-2, reads GAGVSQSPRYKVTKRGQDVALRCDPISGHVSLYWYRQALGQGPEFLTYFNYEAQQDKSGLPNDRFSAERPEGSISTLTIQRTEQRDSAMYRCASSSRTSGGVNTGELFFGEGSRLTVL.

J is TRBJ2-3 and V is TRBV7-2; D is ambiguous. This CDR3 is 15 amino acids long. V was cut by 2 bases and J by 3 bases, with 12 bases left in between. Germline V lookup: CDR1 SGHTA, CDR2 FQGNSA. CDR3 bases: TGTGCCAGCAGCTTACTCGTCTCCCCGACAGATACGCAGTATTTT. This gives the protein CASSLLVSPTDTQYF.

This chain connects TRBV30 to TRBJ2-7; 10 positions match TRBD1. The length of the CDR3 is 11 residues. The germline V gene encodes CDR1 GTSNPN and CDR2 SVGIG (reference sequence). Trimming cost V 5 bases and J 9 bases; bases outside gene matches: 4. DNA of the CDR3: TGTGCCTGGGACAGGGGGCGGCGGCAGTACTTC. The encoded protein is CAWDRGRRQYF. Using reference TRBV30 and TRBJ2-7 for the parts outside the CDR3, the full variable domain is SQTIHQWPATLVQPVGSPLSLECTVEGTSNPNLYWYRQAAGRGLQLLFYSVGIGQISSEVPQNLSASRPQDRQFILSSKKLLLSDSGFYLCAWDRGRRQYFGPGTRLTVT.

The CDR3 coding sequence is TGTGCCAGTAGTATACTAACAGGGGAGCAGTTCTTC. Its translation: CASSILTGEQFF. V and J are TRBV19 and TRBJ2-1; the D gene is possibly TRBD1 (6 bases). Germline CDR1 and CDR2: LNHDA and SQIVND (reference sequence). This CDR3 has 12 amino acids. The V end lost 2 bases, the J end lost 10 bases, and 9 bases lay between the germline ends.

This chain links TRBV7-8 with TRBJ2-3; 12 positions match TRBD2. This CDR3 region has 17 residues. Germline lookup yields CDR1 SGHVS and CDR2 FQNEAQ. V lost 4 bases, J lost 6 bases, and 11 bases stayed unmatched. This CDR3 reads CASSSGRTSGVEDTQYF. The CDR3 DNA is TGTGCCAGCAGCTCGGGGAGGACTAGCGGGGTGGAGGATACGCAGTATTTT.

V gene TRBV7-9 combines with J gene TRBJ1-1; no clear D. With 4 bases removed from V and 6 bases from J, the gap between germline ends came to 15 bases. The V gene's germline CDR1 is SEHNR and CDR2 FQNEAQ (reference sequence). CDR3 size: 14 residues. CDR3: CASSSGRPRAEAFF. CDR3 DNA sequence: TGTGCCAGCAGCTCGGGCCGGCCGAGGGCTGAAGCTTTCTTT.

This clone was counted a few times. The chain employs TRBV11-3 and TRBJ1-1; D perhaps matches TRBD1 (5 bases). The V and J ends lost 3 bases and 5 bases respectively, with 7 bases between them. CDR3 length equals 12 residues. The V gene's germline CDR1 is SGHNT and CDR2 YENEEA. As DNA, the CDR3 is TGTGCCAGCAGCTTCCAGGGTACTGAAGCTTTCTTT. This encodes CASSFQGTEAFF.

The chain has TRBV30 and TRBJ1-1, with D perhaps TRBD1 (6 bases). The CDR3 runs to 15 residues. Germline lookup yields CDR1 GTSNPN and CDR2 SVGIG (reference sequence). Trimming left V 2 bases short and J 5 bases short, with 18 bases between. CDR3 in DNA: TGTGCCTGGAGTTCAAGAGGGGGGGGGAGGACTGAAGCTTTCTTT. It specifies CAWSSRGGGRTEAFF.

This chain uses TRBV25-1 with TRBJ2-1; possible D gene TRBD1, 6 bases. The CDR3 has 14 amino acids. CDR1 and CDR2 from the germline V gene are MGHDK and SYGVNS. With 0 bases removed from V and 6 bases from J, the gap between germline ends came to 9 bases. The CDR3 nucleotides read TGTGCCAGCAGTGAATATAGGGGGTCCAATGAGCAGTTCTTC. Translated, it gives CASSEYRGSNEQFF. The entire variable domain, with the rest obtained from reference TRBV25-1 and TRBJ2-1, is as follows: EADIYQTPRYLVIGTGKKITLECSQTMGHDKMYWYQQDPGMELHLIHYSYGVNSTEKGDLSSESTVSRIRTEHFPLTLESARPSHTSQYLCASSEYRGSNEQFFGPGTRLTVL.

The rearrangement joins TRBV30 to TRBJ2-7; D is possibly TRBD1 (6 bases). CDR3 length equals 13 residues. CDR1 GTSNPN and CDR2 SVGIG come from the germline V gene (reference sequence). V lost 0 bases, J lost 7 bases, and 13 bases lay in between. The CDR3 DNA reads as TGTGCCTGGAGTGTACGGTATCAGGGGGAGCAGTACTTC. This gives the protein CAWSVRYQGEQYF.

The chain links TRBV12-5 to TRBJ1-2; tentative D call: TRBD1 (5 bases). Trimming shortened V by 4 bases and J by 8 bases, and 14 bases separated the two germline ends. CDR3 length equals 13 residues. The V gene's germline CDR1 is LGHNT and CDR2 FRNRAP. CDR3 sequence reads: CASGSGGVGGYTF. For the CDR3, the DNA is TGTGCTAGTGGTTCTGGGGGGGTTGGGGGCTACACCTTC.

The chain is built from TRBV9 and TRBJ2-3; 11 bases line up with TRBD2. This CDR3 is 17 amino acids long. Per the germline V gene, CDR1 is SGDLS and CDR2 is YYNGEE. V shed 0 bases, J shed 5 bases, and the junction held 8 bases outside the gene matches. In DNA, the CDR3 is TGTGCCAGCAGCGTAGACACTAGCGGGGGCCAGTTAGATACGCAGTATTTT. Translated, it gives CASSVDTSGGQLDTQYF. Based on the CDR3 plus reference TRBV9 and TRBJ2-3, the full variable domain is DSGVTQTPKHLITATGQRVTLRCSPRSGDLSVYWYQQSLDQGLQFLIQYYNGEERAKGNILERFSAQQFPDLHSELNLSSLELGDSALYFCASSVDTSGGQLDTQYFGPGTRLTVL.

This chain uses TRBV30 with TRBJ1-2; TRBD1 matches 8 bases. CDR1 is GTSNPN and CDR2 is SVGIG in the germline V gene (reference sequence). The CDR3 is made up of 13 amino acids. After removal of 2 bases from V and 4 bases from J, the junction contained 3 bases not matched to a gene. CDR3 region: CAWSRDRTYGYTF. The CDR3 DNA is TGTGCCTGGAGTCGGGACAGGACCTATGGCTACACCTTC.

V gene TRBV11-2 combines with J gene TRBJ2-1, with 7 bases lining up with TRBD2. Germline-derived CDR1 and CDR2 are SGHAT and FQNNGV. CDR3 length equals 14 residues. The J segment lost 3 bases and the V segment lost 7 bases, leaving 6 bases of the junction unmatched. Here the CDR3 reads CASMPGTNYNEQFF. In DNA, the CDR3 is TGTGCCAGCATGCCAGGGACTAACTACAATGAGCAGTTCTTC.

This clone came up a few times. The chain combines TRBV19 with TRBJ1-1; a possible D gene is TRBD1 (5 bases). The CDR3 spans 13 residues. Trimming took off 1 base at V and 6 bases at J, with 9 bases between the two ends. Per the germline V gene, CDR1 is LNHDA and CDR2 is SQIVND (reference sequence). CDR3 protein: CASSIGIRAEAFF. DNA of the CDR3: TGTGCCAGTAGTATAGGTATCAGGGCTGAAGCTTTCTTT.

This rearrangement joins TRBV5-4 to TRBJ1-6; 7 positions match TRBD1. The germline CDR1 and CDR2 sequences are SGHNT and YYREEE (reference sequence). CDR3 length equals 14 residues. V was clipped by 3 bases and J by 8 bases; unmatched bases: 5. For the CDR3, the DNA is TGTGCCAGCAGCTCCGGACAGGACCATTCACCCCTCCACTTT. It is translated as CASSSGQDHSPLHF. The whole variable domain, filled in from reference TRBV5-4 and TRBJ1-6, reads ETGVTQSPTHLIKTRGQQVTLRCSSQSGHNTVSWYQQALGQGPQFIFQYYREEENGRGNFPPRFSGLQFPNYSSELNVNALELDDSALYLCASSSGQDHSPLHFGNGTRLTVT.

The chain joins TRBV28 to TRBJ2-3, with a tentative D call TRBD2 (6 bases). Per the germline V gene, CDR1 is MDHEN and CDR2 is SYDVKM. V lost 6 bases to trimming and J lost 8 bases, with 18 bases between them. The CDR3 covers 14 residues. Here the CDR3 reads CASSLRTEGGTQYF. The DNA for the CDR3 is TGTGCCAGCAGCCTCCGGACGGAGGGTGGTACGCAGTATTTT.

This chain connects TRBV5-1 to TRBJ1-2; TRBD1 aligns across 7 bases. Trimming removed 4 bases from V and 0 bases from J; junction bases left unmatched: 9. Germline loops: CDR1 SGHRS, CDR2 YFSETQ. This CDR3 has 16 amino acids. The CDR3 loop reads CASSPSGTASNYGYTF. In DNA form, the CDR3 reads TGCGCCAGCAGCCCCTCCGGGACAGCCTCTAACTATGGCTACACCTTC.

V is TRBV13 and J is TRBJ2-1; 10 bases match TRBD2. CDR3 length: 15 amino acids. CDR1 PRHDT and CDR2 FYEKMQ come from the germline V gene (reference sequence). Germline trimming cut 6 bases from V and 1 base from J; bases unmatched to any gene: 3. Written as DNA, the CDR3 is TGTGCCAGCAGATTACTAGCGGGGTCCTACAATGAGCAGTTCTTC. This codes for CASRLLAGSYNEQFF.

The genes are TRBV5-1 and TRBJ1-3; 8 nucleotides match TRBD1. The CDR3 loop spans 15 amino acids. Trimming removed 4 bases from V and 0 bases from J; junction bases left unmatched: 3. Germline V lookup: CDR1 SGHRS, CDR2 YFSETQ. The DNA of the CDR3 is TGCGCCAGCAGCCCGGGACAGGTCTCTGGAAACACCATATATTTT. Residues: CASSPGQVSGNTIYF.

The chain uses TRBV28 and TRBJ2-5; 9 bases agree with TRBD2. With V trimmed by 3 bases and J by 5 bases, 4 bases remained unmatched. Germline CDR1 reads MDHEN; CDR2 reads SYDVKM. CDR3 length: 14 amino acids. CDR3 nucleotide sequence: TGTGCCAGCAGTTTCTTAGCGGGAGACGAGACCCAGTACTTC. Translating gives CASSFLAGDETQYF.

This rearrangement joins TRBV18 to TRBJ1-1; possibly TRBD1 for D (5 bases). Germline V gives CDR1 KGHSH, CDR2 LQKENI. Trimming removed 3 bases at V and 0 bases at J, with 14 bases between. The CDR3 sequence is 16 residues long. CDR3 amino acids: CASSPLGGGLNTEAFF. The CDR3, as DNA: TGTGCCAGCTCACCTCTCGGGGGAGGGTTGAACACTGAAGCTTTCTTT.

V and J are TRBV4-2 and TRBJ2-7; 7 bases align to TRBD1. The CDR3 length is 15 residues. The germline V gene encodes CDR1 LGHNA and CDR2 YNFKEQ. V was pared by 1 base and J by 5 bases, with 8 bases of the junction left unmatched. CDR3 DNA: TGTGCCAGCAGCCAAGTGAACAGGGGCCCCAACGAGCAGTACTTC. Protein product: CASSQVNRGPNEQYF.

The chain employs TRBV11-3 and TRBJ2-5; possibly TRBD1 for D (6 bases). The germline V gene has CDR1 SGHNT and CDR2 YENEEA. The CDR3 runs to 15 residues. V dropped 7 bases and J dropped 5 bases, with 20 bases sitting between them. The CDR3 region is CASNKAQVRGETQYF. The CDR3 DNA reads as TGTGCCAGCAACAAGGCCCAAGTGAGGGGGGAGACCCAGTACTTC.

The CDR3 region is CASSLLSLGRREPYGYTF. CDR3 nucleotides: TGTGCCAGCAGTTTATTGAGTCTAGGTAGGAGGGAACCCTATGGCTACACCTTC. The rearrangement uses TRBV27 and TRBJ1-2; no reliable D call. Trimming cost V 1 base and J 4 bases, with 22 bases left between them. CDR1 and CDR2 from the germline V gene are MNHEY and SMNVEV (reference sequence). CDR3 size: 18 residues.

V and J are TRBV5-1 and TRBJ1-6; TRBD1 is a possible D gene (6 bases). Deletions cut 3 bases from V and 0 bases from J, with 19 bases between. CDR3 length: 19 amino acids. Germline-derived CDR1 and CDR2 are SGHRS and YFSETQ. The CDR3 DNA is TGCGCCAGCAGCTCTACAGGGTCCTCCCGGGGCTCCTATAATTCACCCCTCCACTTT. It is translated as CASSSTGSSRGSYNSPLHF.

The chain employs TRBV7-7 and TRBJ2-5; TRBD1 agrees at 8 bases. Germline V gene lookup returns CDR1 SSHAT and CDR2 FNYEAQ (reference sequence). Losses at the gene ends were 5 bases for V and 5 bases for J; bases not matched to a gene: 4. This CDR3 region has 13 residues. The DNA of the CDR3 is TGTGCCAGCAGCGCGGACAGGGCTGAGACCCAGTACTTC. Protein: CASSADRAETQYF.